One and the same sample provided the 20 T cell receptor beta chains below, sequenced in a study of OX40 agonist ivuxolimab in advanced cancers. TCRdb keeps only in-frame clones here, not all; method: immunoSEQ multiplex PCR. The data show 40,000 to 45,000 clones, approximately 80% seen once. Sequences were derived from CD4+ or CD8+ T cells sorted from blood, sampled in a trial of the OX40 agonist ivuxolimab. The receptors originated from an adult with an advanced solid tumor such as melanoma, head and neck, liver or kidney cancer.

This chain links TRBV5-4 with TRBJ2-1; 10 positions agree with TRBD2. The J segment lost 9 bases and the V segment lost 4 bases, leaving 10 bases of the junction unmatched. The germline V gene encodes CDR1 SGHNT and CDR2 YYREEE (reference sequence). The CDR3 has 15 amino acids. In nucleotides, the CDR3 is TGTGCCAGCAGCCCCACAACCACTAGCGGGATTGAGCAGTTCTTC. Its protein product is CASSPTTTSGIEQFF.

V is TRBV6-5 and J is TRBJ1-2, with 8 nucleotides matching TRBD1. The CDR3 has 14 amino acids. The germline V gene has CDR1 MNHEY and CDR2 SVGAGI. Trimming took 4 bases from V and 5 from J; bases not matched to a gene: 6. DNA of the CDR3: TGTGCCAGCAGTTCGCCGACAGGGGATTATGGCTACACCTTC. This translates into CASSSPTGDYGYTF.

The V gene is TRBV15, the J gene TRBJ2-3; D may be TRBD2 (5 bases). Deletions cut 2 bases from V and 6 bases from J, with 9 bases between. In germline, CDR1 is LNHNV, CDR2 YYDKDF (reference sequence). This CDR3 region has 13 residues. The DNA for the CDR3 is TGTGCCACCAGCAGACAAAGAGGGGATACGCAGTATTTT. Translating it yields CATSRQRGDTQYF.

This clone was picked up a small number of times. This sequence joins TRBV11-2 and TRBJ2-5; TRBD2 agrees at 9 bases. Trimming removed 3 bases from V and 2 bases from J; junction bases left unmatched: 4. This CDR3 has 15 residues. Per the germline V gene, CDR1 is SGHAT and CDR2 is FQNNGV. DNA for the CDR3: TGTGCCAGCAGCTTGGTCCTAGCGGGACAAGAGACCCAGTACTTC. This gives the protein CASSLVLAGQETQYF.

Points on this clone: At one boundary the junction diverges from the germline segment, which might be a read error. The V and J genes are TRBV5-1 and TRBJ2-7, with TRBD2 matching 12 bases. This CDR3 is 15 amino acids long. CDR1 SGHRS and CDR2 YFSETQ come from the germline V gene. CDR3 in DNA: TGCGCCAGCAGCTTGGGACTAGCGGGAGAAGGCCCGTACAGCTTC. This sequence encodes CASSLGLAGEGPYSF.

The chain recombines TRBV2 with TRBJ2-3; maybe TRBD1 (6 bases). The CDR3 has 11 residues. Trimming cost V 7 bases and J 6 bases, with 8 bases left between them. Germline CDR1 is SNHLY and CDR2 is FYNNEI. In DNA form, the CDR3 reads TGTGCCAGCACTCAGGGGGATACGCAGTATTTT. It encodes CASTQGDTQYF.

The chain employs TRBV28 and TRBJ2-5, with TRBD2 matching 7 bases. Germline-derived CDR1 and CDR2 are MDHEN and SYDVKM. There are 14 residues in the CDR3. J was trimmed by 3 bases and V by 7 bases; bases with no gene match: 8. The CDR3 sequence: CASTIGGGEETQYF. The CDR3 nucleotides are TGTGCCAGCACCATCGGCGGGGGAGAAGAGACCCAGTACTTC.

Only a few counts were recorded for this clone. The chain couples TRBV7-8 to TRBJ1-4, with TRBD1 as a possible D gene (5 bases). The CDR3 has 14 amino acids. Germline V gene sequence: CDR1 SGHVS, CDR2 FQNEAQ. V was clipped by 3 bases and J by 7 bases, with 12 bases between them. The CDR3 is CASSFGQGGEKLFF. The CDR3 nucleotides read TGTGCCAGCAGCTTTGGGCAGGGTGGTGAAAAACTGTTTTTT.

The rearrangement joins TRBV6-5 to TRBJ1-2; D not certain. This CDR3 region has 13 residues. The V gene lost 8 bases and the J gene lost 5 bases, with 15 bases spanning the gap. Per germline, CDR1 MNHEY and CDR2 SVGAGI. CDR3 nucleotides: TGTGCCAGCCTAAGACTCGGAGAATATGGCTACACCTTC. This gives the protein CASLRLGEYGYTF.

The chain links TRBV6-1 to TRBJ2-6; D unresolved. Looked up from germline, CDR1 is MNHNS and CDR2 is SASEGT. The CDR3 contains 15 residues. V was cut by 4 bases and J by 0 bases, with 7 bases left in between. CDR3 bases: TGTGCCAGCAGTGCCTCTAACTCTGGGGCCAACGTCCTGACTTTC. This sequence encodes CASSASNSGANVLTF.

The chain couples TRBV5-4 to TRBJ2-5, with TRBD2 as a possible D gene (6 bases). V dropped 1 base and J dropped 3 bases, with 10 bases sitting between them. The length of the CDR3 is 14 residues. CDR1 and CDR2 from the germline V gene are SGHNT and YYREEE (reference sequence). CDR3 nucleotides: TGTGCCAGCAGCTTGCCCCGGAGGGAAGAGACCCAGTACTTC. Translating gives CASSLPRREETQYF.

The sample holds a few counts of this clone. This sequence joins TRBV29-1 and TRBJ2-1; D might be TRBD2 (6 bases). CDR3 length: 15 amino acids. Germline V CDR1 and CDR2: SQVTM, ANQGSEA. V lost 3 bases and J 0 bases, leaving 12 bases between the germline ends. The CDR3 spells CSVDPGTGSYNEQFF. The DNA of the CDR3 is TGCAGCGTTGATCCAGGGACTGGCTCCTACAATGAGCAGTTCTTC.

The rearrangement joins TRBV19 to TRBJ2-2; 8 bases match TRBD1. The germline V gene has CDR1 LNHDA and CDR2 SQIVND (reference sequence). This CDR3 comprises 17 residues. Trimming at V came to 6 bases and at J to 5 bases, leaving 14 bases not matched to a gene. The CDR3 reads CASSTHGRGRRTGELFF. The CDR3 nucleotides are TGTGCCAGTAGCACCCATGGCAGGGGGCGCAGGACCGGGGAGCTGTTTTTT.

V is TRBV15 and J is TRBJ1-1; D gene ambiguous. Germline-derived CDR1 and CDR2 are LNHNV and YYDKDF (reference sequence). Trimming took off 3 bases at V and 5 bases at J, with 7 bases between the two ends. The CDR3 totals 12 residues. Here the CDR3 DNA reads TGTGCCACCAGCAGGACGGGTACTGAAGCTTTCTTT. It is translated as CATSRTGTEAFF.

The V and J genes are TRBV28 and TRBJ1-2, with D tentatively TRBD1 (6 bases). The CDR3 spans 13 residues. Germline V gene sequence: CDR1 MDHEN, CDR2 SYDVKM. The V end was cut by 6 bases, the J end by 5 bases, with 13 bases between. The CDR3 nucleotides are TGTGCCAGCAGATCAGGGGAGGCGTATGGCTACACCTTC. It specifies CASRSGEAYGYTF.

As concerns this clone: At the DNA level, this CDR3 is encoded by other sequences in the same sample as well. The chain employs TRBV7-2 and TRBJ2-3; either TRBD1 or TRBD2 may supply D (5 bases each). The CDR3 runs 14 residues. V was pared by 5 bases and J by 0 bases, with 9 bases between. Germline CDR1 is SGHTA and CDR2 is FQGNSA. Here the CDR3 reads CASSLRDSTDTQYF. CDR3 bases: TGTGCCAGCAGCCTTAGGGACAGCACAGATACGCAGTATTTT. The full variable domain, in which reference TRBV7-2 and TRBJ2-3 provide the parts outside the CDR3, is GAGVSQSPSNKVTEKGKDVELRCDPISGHTALYWYRQSLGQGLEFLIYFQGNSAPDKSGLPSDRFSAERTGGSVSTLTIQRTQQEDSAVYLCASSLRDSTDTQYFGPGTRLTVL.

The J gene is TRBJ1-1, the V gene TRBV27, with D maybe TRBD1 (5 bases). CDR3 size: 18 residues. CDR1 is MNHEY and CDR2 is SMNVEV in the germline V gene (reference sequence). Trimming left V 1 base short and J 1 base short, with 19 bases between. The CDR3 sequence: CASSLWGVSGRRNTEAFF. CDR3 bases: TGTGCCAGCAGTTTATGGGGGGTCTCGGGTCGGAGGAACACTGAAGCTTTCTTT.

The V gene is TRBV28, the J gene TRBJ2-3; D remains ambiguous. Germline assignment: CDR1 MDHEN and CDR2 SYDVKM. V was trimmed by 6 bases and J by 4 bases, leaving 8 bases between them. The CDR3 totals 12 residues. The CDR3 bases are TGTGCCAGCAGGGAGTCAGCAGATACGCAGTATTTT. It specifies CASRESADTQYF. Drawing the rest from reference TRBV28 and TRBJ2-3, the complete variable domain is DVKVTQSSRYLVKRTGEKVFLECVQDMDHENMFWYRQDPGLGLRLIYFSYDVKMKEKGDIPEGYSVSREKKERFSLILESASTNQTSMYLCASRESADTQYFGPGTRLTVL.

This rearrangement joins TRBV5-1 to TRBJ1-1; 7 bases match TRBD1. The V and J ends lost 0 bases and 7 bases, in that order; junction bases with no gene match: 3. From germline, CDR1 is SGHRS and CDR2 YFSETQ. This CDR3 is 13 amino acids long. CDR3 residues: CASSLETGVEAFF. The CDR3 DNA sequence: TGCGCCAGCAGCTTGGAAACAGGGGTTGAAGCTTTCTTT.

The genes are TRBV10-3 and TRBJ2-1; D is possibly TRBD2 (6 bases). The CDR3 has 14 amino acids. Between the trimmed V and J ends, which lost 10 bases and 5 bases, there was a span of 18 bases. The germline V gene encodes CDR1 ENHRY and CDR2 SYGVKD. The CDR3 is CATQPGGTDNEQFF. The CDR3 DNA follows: TGTGCCACCCAACCGGGCGGGACCGACAATGAGCAGTTCTTC.